These 4 T cell receptor beta chains were all obtained from the same sample, sequenced in a study of T cell responses to AZD1222 COVID-19 vaccine. Profiling relied on immunoSEQ multiplex PCR, and the TCRdb table lists in-frame clones only, not all of them. Altogether roughly 80,000 clones are present, 92% being singletons, with the ten largest covering around 5%. The sample here was peripheral blood, taken on day 0 of AZD1222 vaccination. The receptors were sampled from an adult in good health.

The CDR3: CASRRTSGSYNEQFF. Here the CDR3 DNA reads TGTGCCAGCAGAAGGACTAGCGGGAGCTACAATGAGCAGTTCTTC. The V gene is TRBV7-9, the J gene TRBJ2-1; 13 bases are shared with TRBD2. The trim removed 6 bases at V and 3 bases at J, leaving 2 bases unmatched. In germline, CDR1 is SEHNR, CDR2 FQNEAQ (reference sequence). This CDR3 spans 15 amino acids.

The chain is built from TRBV6-5 and TRBJ2-7; 12 bases line up with TRBD1. Germline V gene lookup returns CDR1 MNHEY and CDR2 SVGAGI. The ends lost 6 bases at V and 7 bases at J; junction bases unmatched: 7. The CDR3 has 14 amino acids. The CDR3 nucleotides are TGTGCCAGCAGCGGGGACAGGGGGCTTGATGAGCAGTACTTC. Protein: CASSGDRGLDEQYF.

CDR3 in amino acids: CASRYRGALSLEKLFF. The CDR3 DNA reads as TGTGCCAGCAGATACCGTGGGGCCTTAAGTCTGGAAAAACTGTTTTTT. The gene calls are TRBV27 and TRBJ1-4, with D possibly TRBD1 on 5 matching bases. The V end lost 6 bases, the J end lost 8 bases, and 22 bases lay between the germline ends. Germline CDR1 is MNHEY and CDR2 is SMNVEV (reference sequence). This CDR3 is 16 amino acids long. Full variable domain (rest looked up from reference TRBV27 and TRBJ1-4): EAQVTQNPRYLITVTGKKLTVTCSQNMNHEYMSWYRQDPGLGLRQIYYSMNVEVTDKGDVPEGYKVSRKEKRNFPLILESPSPNQTSLYFCASRYRGALSLEKLFFGSGTQLSVL.

The chain has TRBV18 and TRBJ2-7, with 9 nucleotides matching TRBD1. The length of the CDR3 is 15 residues. CDR1 is KGHSH, CDR2 LQKENI, per germline. V shed 5 bases, J shed 0 bases, and the junction held 5 bases outside the gene matches. The CDR3 sequence: CASSRGTGSSYEQYF. In nucleotides, the CDR3 is TGTGCCAGCTCAAGAGGGACAGGGAGCTCCTACGAGCAGTACTTC.